The rows below give T cell receptor beta chains drawn from one sample of a study of cytomegalovirus exposure and HLA in healthy donors. The assay was immunoSEQ multiplex PCR, and TCRdb's table has in-frame clones only and misses some. The table has more than 85,000 clones, roughly an eighth seen once. Sequenced input: PBMCs. The origin of the receptors is a man in his forties in good health and CMV-seropositive. Both conserved end residues are part of each CDR3. The order of the fields is V gene, D gene, CDR3 length, J gene, clone size, CDR3 DNA, CDR3 protein. A D gene is named only where the DNA matches it firmly. Clone size, where shown, is once, few, many, or a class for clones that have expanded.

>TRBV5-1|TRBD2|16|TRBJ2-1|few
TGCGCCAGCAGCTTGGCTCTAGCGGCAATCTACAATGAGCAGTTCTTC
CASSLALAAIYNEQFF
>TRBV30|NA|13|TRBJ2-7|NA
TGTGCCTGGAGTGTGGTTCAGGGCCACCAGCAGTACTTC
CAWSVVQGHQQYF
>TRBV27|NA|12|TRBJ2-1|NA
TGTGCCAGTCTGGCTGGTTACAATGAGCAGTTCTTC
CASLAGYNEQFF
>TRBV4-3|NA|17|TRBJ2-3|few
TGCGCCAGCAGCCATCTAGGAGGGGGAGGGGCCACAGATACGCAGTATTTT
CASSHLGGGGATDTQYF
>TRBV7-9|NA|14|TRBJ2-1|NA
TGTGCCAGCAGCTTAATGCGGGAAGTCAATGAGCAGTTCTTC
CASSLMREVNEQFF
>TRBV6-6|TRBD2|16|TRBJ2-7|NA
TGTGCCAGCAGCCCTCCGGCTAGCGGGTTCTCCTACGAGCAGTACTTC
CASSPPASGFSYEQYF
>TRBV27|NA|15|TRBJ2-5|NA
TGTGCCAGCAGTTCGACAGTGCTTAGAGAAGAGACCCAGTACTTC
CASSSTVLREETQYF
>TRBV7-9|NA|12|TRBJ2-7|NA
TGTGCCAGCAGCTCGAAACAAACCGAGCAGTACTTC
CASSSKQTEQYF
>TRBV27|NA|15|TRBJ2-3|NA
TGTGCCAGCAGTCCATACTTCCAGGGTCCAGATACGCAGTATTTT
CASSPYFQGPDTQYF
>TRBV28|NA|13|TRBJ1-3|few
TGTGCCAGCGCTCAGGGTTTCGGAAACACCATATATTTT
CASAQGFGNTIYF
>TRBV19|NA|15|TRBJ1-2|NA
TGTGCCAGTAGTAAGCCAGGGGTCACTAACTATGGCTACACCTTC
CASSKPGVTNYGYTF
>TRBV21-1|NA|16|TRBJ1-2|few
TGTGCCAGCCCCCCTGAAGGCGCAGGCCTTAACTATGGCTACACCTTC
CASPPEGAGLNYGYTF
>TRBV6-6|TRBD2|16|TRBJ2-3|once
TGTGCCAGCAGTTTAGGGACTAGCGGAAGCACAGATACGCAGTATTTT
CASSLGTSGSTDTQYF
>TRBV10-2|NA|14|TRBJ1-1|few
TGCGCCAGCAGTGCCTGGGACTTTTCCACTGAAGCTTTCTTT
CASSAWDFSTEAFF